Listed below are T cell receptor beta chains from one sample, sequenced in a study of regulatory T cells in long-lasting Graves disease. TCRdb analysed the multiplex PCR reads with MiXCR anew, one entry per CDR3 protein. Among about 620,000 distinct CDR3 sequences listed, around 17% were seen once. These same data were also listed under a study on T cells in Graves' hyperthyroidism and ophthalmopathy.

Specimen: peripheral blood mononuclear cells (PBMCs), collected at new diagnosis, from a patient treated with antithyroid drugs. Source of these receptors: a woman aged 25 to 45 with Graves disease. Both conserved end residues are part of each CDR3. The D gene is left open where the match is weak. Clone size is shown for a subset of rows, as once, few, many or a class of expanded clone.

>TRBJ2-3|TRBV6-1|NA|NA
CASRLGYRGTGTQYF
TGTGCCAGCCGACTCGGATATCGGGGCACAGGTACGCAGTATTTT
>TRBJ2-7|TRBV6-4|TRBD2|many
CASSRTSLDEQYF
TGTGCCAGCAGCCGGACTAGTCTGGACGAGCAGTACTTC
>TRBJ1-2|TRBV18|NA|few
CASSPNPSPSGSYGYTF
TGTGCCAGCTCACCAAATCCCTCTCCTTCGGGGTCCTATGGCTACACCTTC
>TRBJ2-1|TRBV11-3|TRBD2|NA
CASSLGTSGGRRGYNEQFF
TGTGCCAGCAGCCTGGGGACTAGCGGGGGCCGCAGGGGTTACAATGAGCAGTTCTTC
>TRBJ2-7|TRBV3-1|NA|many
CASSQILGIEQYF
TGTGCCAGCAGCCAAATTCTTGGTATCGAGCAGTACTTC
>TRBJ2-1|TRBV2|NA|few
CASREGSYNEQFF
TGTGCCAGCAGGGAGGGATCCTACAATGAGCAGTTCTTC
>TRBJ2-7|TRBV5-5|NA|few
CASSSPLGMTSYEQYF
TGTGCCAGCAGTTCTCCGCTGGGTATGACCTCCTACGAGCAGTACTTC
>TRBJ2-1|TRBV2|NA|NA
CASSSSGFYNEQFF
TGTGCCAGCAGCTCCTCGGGGTTCTACAATGAGCAGTTCTTC
>TRBJ1-5|TRBV6-1|TRBD1|many
CASSAVSVGATGARQPQHF
TGTGCCAGCAGTGCCGTTTCGGTGGGTGCTACAGGGGCGCGGCAGCCCCAGCATTTT
>TRBJ2-7|TRBV20-1|NA|many
CSAPDRTHEQYF
TGCAGTGCTCCCGACAGGACCCACGAGCAGTACTTC
>TRBJ1-1|TRBV4-2|NA|NA
CASSQEGSKAFF
TGTGCCAGCAGCCAAGAGGGCAGCAAAGCTTTCTTT
>TRBJ1-2|TRBV20-1|NA|NA
CSARTAGGALGGYTF
TGCAGTGCTAGAACCGCGGGCGGGGCCTTAGGAGGCTACACCTTC
>TRBJ1-2|TRBV28|NA|many
CASSFQGFTAGYTF
TGTGCCAGCAGTTTCCAGGGTTTCACGGCTGGCTACACCTTC
>TRBJ2-5|TRBV15|TRBD2|NA
CATSRGLVLETQYF
TGTGCCACCAGCCGGGGACTAGTCTTAGAGACCCAGTACTTC
>TRBJ1-5|TRBV18|TRBD1|NA
CASSTGVDQPQHF
TGTGCCAGCTCAACAGGGGTCGACCAGCCCCAGCATTTT
>TRBJ2-7|TRBV5-8|NA|NA
CASSLGHPYEQYF
TGTGCCAGCAGCTTGGGACATCCCTACGAGCAGTACTTC
>TRBJ1-4|TRBV20-1|NA|few
CSAIPGEYNEKLFF
TGCAGTGCTATCCCCGGGGAATATAATGAAAAACTGTTTTTT
>TRBJ2-5|TRBV20-1|TRBD2|few
CSAKNPSGVQETQYF
TGCAGTGCAAAAAACCCTAGCGGGGTACAAGAGACCCAGTACTTC
>TRBJ2-1|TRBV6-2/TRBV6-3|NA|many
CASSERVRGYNEQFF
TGTGCCAGCAGTGAAAGGGTAAGGGGCTACAATGAGCAGTTCTTC
>TRBJ1-3|TRBV2|NA|many
CASTALGVSGNTIYF
TGTGCCAGCACCGCCTTGGGAGTCTCTGGAAACACCATATATTTT
>TRBJ2-6|TRBV6-1|NA|NA
CASLRRGANVLTF
TGTGCCAGCCTACGAAGGGGGGCCAACGTCCTGACTTTC
>TRBJ2-7|TRBV24-1|TRBD1|NA
CATSSPGTGGTQYF
TGTGCCACCAGTAGCCCGGGGACAGGCGGTACGCAGTACTTC
>TRBJ1-3|TRBV20-1|NA|many
CSARPSPGNTIYF
TGCAGTGCTAGACCCAGCCCTGGAAACACCATATATTTT
>TRBJ2-7|TRBV27|NA|many
CASKFRLTRYEQYF
TGTGCCAGCAAGTTCAGGCTAACCCGTTACGAGCAGTACTTC
>TRBJ2-2|TRBV9|TRBD2|NA
CASSASGLDTGKLFF
TGTGCCAGCAGCGCTAGCGGGTTAGACACCGGGAAGCTGTTTTTT
>TRBJ2-1|TRBV18|NA|NA
CASSPPKASYNEQFF
TGTGCCAGCTCACCACCGAAGGCCAGCTACAATGAGCAGTTCTTC
>TRBJ2-7|TRBV10-3|NA|many
CAISESGNYEQYF
TGTGCCATCAGTGAGTCGGGCAACTACGAGCAGTACTTC
>TRBJ2-4|TRBV20-1|TRBD1|NA
CSARGQGALGIQYF
TGCAGTGCGAGAGGACAGGGGGCATTGGGCATTCAGTACTTC
>TRBJ2-7|TRBV11-2|NA|NA
CASSFGRPTYEQYF
TGTGCCAGCAGCTTCGGCAGACCTACCTACGAGCAGTACTTC
>TRBJ1-1|TRBV27|NA|many
CASSSRGSRTEAFF
TGTGCCAGCAGTTCACGTGGGAGCCGGACTGAAGCTTTCTTT
>TRBJ2-7|TRBV5-1|NA|NA
CASSSPADEQYF
TGCGCCAGCAGCTCCCCCGCGGACGAGCAGTACTTC
>TRBJ1-5|TRBV6-2/TRBV6-3|NA|NA
CASSYERDYQPQHF
TGTGCCAGCAGTTACGAACGGGATTATCAGCCCCAGCATTTT
>TRBJ1-1|TRBV19|NA|NA
CASSDQMNTEAFF
TGTGCCAGTAGTGATCAGATGAACACTGAAGCTTTCTTT
>TRBJ2-7|TRBV2|NA|many
CASSVGAHSYEQYF
TGTGCCAGCAGTGTGGGGGCCCACTCCTACGAGCAGTACTTC
>TRBJ1-1|TRBV6-9|NA|NA
CASSYLRQAFF
TGTGCCAGCAGTTATCTCAGGCAGGCTTTCTTT
>TRBJ2-4|TRBV2|TRBD2|many
CASRDGLAGAKNIQYF
TGTGCCAGCAGGGACGGACTAGCGGGAGCCAAAAACATTCAGTACTTC